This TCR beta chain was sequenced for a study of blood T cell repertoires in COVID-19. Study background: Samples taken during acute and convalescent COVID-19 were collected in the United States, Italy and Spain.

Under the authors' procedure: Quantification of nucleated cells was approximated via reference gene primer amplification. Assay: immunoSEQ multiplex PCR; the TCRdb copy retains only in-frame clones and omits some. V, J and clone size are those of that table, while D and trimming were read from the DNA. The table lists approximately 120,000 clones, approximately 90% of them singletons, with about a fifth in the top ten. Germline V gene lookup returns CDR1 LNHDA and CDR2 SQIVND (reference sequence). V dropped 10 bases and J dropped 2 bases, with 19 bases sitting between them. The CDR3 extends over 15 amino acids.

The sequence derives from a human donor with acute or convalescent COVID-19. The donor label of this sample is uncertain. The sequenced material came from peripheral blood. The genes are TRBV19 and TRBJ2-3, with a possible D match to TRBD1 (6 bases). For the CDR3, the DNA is TGTGCCACCGCTCTCCCGGACAGAGTCACAGATACGCAGTATTTT. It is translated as CATALPDRVTDTQYF.